The clone carrying this T cell receptor beta chain was seen more than once but under ten times. The antigen is not known. This entry comes from a study of cytomegalovirus exposure and HLA in healthy donors. Regarding the study as a whole: In a later analysis, at a false discovery rate of 0.05, 15,000 to 20,000 TCR beta sequences matched HLA alleles.

Trimming took 5 bases from V and 5 from J, leaving 7 bases between them. Germline assignment: CDR1 DFQATT and CDR2 SNEGSKA (reference sequence). The CDR3 has 10 residues. PCR involved 60 Vbeta and 13 Jbeta primers. This table comes from immunoSEQ multiplex PCR, and its TCRdb copy is limited to in-frame clones, with some not included. The sample has more than 95,000 clones; 69% are singletons. The receptor's source is a man in his thirties or forties in good health and CMV-seronegative. The specimen sequenced was PBMCs. The chain couples TRBV20-1 to TRBJ2-7; TRBD1 might be the D (6 bases). The CDR3: CSAYRDEQYF. DNA for the CDR3: TGCAGTGCTTACAGGGACGAGCAGTACTTC.